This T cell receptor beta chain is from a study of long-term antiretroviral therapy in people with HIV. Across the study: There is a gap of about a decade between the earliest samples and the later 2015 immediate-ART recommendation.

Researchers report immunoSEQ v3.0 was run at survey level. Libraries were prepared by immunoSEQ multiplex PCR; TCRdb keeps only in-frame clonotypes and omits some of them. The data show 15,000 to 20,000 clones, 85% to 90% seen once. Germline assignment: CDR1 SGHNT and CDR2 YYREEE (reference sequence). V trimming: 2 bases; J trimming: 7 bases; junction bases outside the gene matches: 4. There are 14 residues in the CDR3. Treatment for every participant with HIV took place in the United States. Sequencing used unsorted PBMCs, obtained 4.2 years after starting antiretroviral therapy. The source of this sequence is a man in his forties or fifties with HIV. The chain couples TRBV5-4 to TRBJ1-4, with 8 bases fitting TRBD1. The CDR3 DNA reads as TGTGCCAGCAGCTTACAGGGGGGAAGTGAAAAACTGTTTTTT. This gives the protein CASSLQGGSEKLFF.